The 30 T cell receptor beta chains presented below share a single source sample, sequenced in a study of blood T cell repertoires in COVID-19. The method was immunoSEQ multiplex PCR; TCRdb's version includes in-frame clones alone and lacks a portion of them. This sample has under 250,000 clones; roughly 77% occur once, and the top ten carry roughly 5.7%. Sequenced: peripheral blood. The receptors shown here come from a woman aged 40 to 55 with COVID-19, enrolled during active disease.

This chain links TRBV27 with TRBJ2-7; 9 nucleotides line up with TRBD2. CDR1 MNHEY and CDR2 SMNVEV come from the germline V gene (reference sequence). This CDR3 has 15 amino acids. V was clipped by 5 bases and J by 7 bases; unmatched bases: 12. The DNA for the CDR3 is TGTGCCAGCAGTCCCTTAGCGGGAGCGACTGGGGAGCAGTACTTC. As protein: CASSPLAGATGEQYF.

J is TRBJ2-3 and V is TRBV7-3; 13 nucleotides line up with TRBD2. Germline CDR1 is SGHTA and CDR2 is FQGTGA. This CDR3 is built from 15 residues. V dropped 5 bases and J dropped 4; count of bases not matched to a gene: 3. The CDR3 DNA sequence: TGTGCCAGCAGCCCGGGACTAGCGGGGTCAGATACGCAGTATTTT. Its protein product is CASSPGLAGSDTQYF.

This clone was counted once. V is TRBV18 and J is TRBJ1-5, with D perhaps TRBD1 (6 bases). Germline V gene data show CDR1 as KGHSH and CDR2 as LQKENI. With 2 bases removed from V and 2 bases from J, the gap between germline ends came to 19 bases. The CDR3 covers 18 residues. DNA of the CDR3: TGTGCCAGCTCACCAAGAACAGGGAGAAGTGGTGGCAATCAGCCCCAGCATTTT. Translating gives CASSPRTGRSGGNQPQHF.

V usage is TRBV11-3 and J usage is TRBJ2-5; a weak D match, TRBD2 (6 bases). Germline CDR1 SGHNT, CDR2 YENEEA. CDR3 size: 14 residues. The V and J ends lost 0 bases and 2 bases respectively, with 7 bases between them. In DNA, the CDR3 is TGTGCCAGCAGCTTAGAGGCGGGACAAGAGACCCAGTACTTC. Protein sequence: CASSLEAGQETQYF. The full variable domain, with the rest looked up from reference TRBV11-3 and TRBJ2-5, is EAGVVQSPRYKIIEKKQPVAFWCNPISGHNTLYWYLQNLGQGPELLIRYENEEAVDDSQLPKDRFSAERLKGVDSTLKIQPAELGDSAVYLCASSLEAGQETQYFGPGTRLLVL.

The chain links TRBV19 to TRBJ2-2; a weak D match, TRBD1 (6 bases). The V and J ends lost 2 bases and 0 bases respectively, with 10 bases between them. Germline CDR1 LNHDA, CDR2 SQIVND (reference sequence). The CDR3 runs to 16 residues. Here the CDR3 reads CASSIRGGSNTGELFF. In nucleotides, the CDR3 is TGTGCCAGTAGTATACGAGGGGGTTCGAACACCGGGGAGCTGTTTTTT. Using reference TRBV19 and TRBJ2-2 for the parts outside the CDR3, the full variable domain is DGGITQSPKYLFRKEGQNVTLSCEQNLNHDAMYWYRQDPGQGLRLIYYSQIVNDFQKGDIAEGYSVSREKKESFPLTVTSAQKNPTAFYLCASSIRGGSNTGELFFGEGSRLTVL.

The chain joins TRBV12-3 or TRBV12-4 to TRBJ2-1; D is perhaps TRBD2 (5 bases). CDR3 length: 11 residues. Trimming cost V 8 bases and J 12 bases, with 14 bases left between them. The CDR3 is CASGLSATQFF. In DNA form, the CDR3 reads TGTGCCAGCGGACTCTCGGCGACGCAGTTCTTC.

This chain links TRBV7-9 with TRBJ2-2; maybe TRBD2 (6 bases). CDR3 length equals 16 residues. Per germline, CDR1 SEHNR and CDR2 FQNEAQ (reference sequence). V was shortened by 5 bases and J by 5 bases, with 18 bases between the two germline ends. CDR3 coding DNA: TGTGCCAGCAGCCCTGCCGGGAGCGATAAGACCGGGGAGCTGTTTTTT. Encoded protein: CASSPAGSDKTGELFF.

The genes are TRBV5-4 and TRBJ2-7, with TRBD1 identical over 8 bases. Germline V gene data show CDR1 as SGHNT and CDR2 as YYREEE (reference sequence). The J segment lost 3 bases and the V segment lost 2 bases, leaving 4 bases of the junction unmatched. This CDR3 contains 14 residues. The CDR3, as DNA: TGTGCCAGCAGCTTACAGGGGGACCGCTACGAGCAGTACTTC. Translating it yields CASSLQGDRYEQYF.

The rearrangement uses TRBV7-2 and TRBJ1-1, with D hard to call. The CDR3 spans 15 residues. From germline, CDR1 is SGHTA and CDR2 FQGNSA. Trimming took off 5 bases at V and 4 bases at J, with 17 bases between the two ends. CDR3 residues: CASSLAEGRVTEAFF. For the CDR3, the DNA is TGTGCCAGCAGCCTCGCGGAAGGGCGGGTCACTGAAGCTTTCTTT. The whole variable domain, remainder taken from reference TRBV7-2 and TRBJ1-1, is GAGVSQSPSNKVTEKGKDVELRCDPISGHTALYWYRQSLGQGLEFLIYFQGNSAPDKSGLPSDRFSAERTGGSVSTLTIQRTQQEDSAVYLCASSLAEGRVTEAFFGQGTRLTVV.

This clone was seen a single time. Here the CDR3 reads CASSQLGGGDEQFF. In DNA, the CDR3 is TGTGCCAGCAGCCAACTCGGAGGGGGGGACGAGCAGTTCTTC. V gene TRBV4-2 combines with J gene TRBJ2-1, with a weak D call TRBD2 (7 bases). Between the trimmed V and J ends, which lost 2 bases and 10 bases, there was a span of 15 bases. This CDR3 has 14 amino acids. Germline CDR1 and CDR2: LGHNA and YNFKEQ.

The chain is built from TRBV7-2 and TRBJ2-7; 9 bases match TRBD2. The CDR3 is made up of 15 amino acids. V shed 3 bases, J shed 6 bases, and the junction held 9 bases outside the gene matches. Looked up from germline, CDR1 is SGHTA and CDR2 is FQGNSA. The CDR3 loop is CASSFGGTSRSEQYF. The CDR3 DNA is TGTGCCAGCAGCTTTGGGGGGACTAGCCGGAGCGAGCAGTACTTC.

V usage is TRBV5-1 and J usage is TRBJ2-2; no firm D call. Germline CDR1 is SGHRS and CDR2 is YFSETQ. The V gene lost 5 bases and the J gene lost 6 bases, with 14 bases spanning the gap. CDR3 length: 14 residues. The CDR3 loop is CASRPQVDPGELFF. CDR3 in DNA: TGCGCCAGCAGGCCGCAGGTAGACCCCGGGGAGCTGTTTTTT.

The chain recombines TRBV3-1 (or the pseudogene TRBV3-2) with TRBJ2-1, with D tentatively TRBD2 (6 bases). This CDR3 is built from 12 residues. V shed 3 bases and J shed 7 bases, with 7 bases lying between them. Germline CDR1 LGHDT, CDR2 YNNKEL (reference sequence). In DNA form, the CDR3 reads TGTGCCAGCAGCCATCGGGGGAATGAGCAGTTCTTC. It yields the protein CASSHRGNEQFF.

In DNA form, the CDR3 reads TGTGCCAGCAGCTTGGACGGGGGTTTGGGCTATGGCTACACCTTC. Its protein is CASSLDGGLGYGYTF. The chain carries TRBV5-4 and TRBJ1-2; tentative D call: TRBD1 (5 bases). V lost 0 bases to trimming and J lost 4 bases, with 13 bases between them. The CDR3 totals 15 residues. From germline, CDR1 is SGHNT and CDR2 YYREEE (reference sequence).

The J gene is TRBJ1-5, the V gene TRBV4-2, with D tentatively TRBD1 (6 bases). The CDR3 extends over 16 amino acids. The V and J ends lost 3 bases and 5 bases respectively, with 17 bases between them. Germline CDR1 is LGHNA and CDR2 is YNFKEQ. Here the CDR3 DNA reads TGTGCCAGCAGCCACCCTGCCGGGGGGGGCCATCAGCCCCAGCATTTT. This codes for CASSHPAGGGHQPQHF.

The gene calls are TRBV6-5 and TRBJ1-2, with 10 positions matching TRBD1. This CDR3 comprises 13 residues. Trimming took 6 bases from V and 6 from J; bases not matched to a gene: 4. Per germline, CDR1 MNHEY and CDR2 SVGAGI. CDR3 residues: CASRPGTGDGYTF. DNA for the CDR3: TGTGCCAGCAGACCCGGGACAGGGGATGGCTACACCTTC.

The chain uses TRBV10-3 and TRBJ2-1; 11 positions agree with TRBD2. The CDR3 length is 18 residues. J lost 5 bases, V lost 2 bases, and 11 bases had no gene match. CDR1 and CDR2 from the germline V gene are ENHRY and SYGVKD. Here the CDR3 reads CAISEGLAGGQNNNEQFF. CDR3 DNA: TGTGCCATCAGTGAGGGCCTAGCGGGGGGTCAGAATAACAATGAGCAGTTCTTC.

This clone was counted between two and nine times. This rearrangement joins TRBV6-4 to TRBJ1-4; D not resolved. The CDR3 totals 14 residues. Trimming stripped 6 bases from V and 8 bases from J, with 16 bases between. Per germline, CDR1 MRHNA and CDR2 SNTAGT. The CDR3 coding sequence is TGTGCCAGCAGCAAAGCGGCGGGGTACGAAAAACTGTTTTTT. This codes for CASSKAAGYEKLFF.

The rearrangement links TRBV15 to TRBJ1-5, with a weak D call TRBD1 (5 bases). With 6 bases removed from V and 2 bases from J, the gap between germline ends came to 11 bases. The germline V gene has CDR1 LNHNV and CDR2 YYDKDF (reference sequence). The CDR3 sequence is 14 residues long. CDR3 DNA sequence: TGTGCCACCAGGGGGGGTGAGGGCAATCAGCCCCAGCATTTT. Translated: CATRGGEGNQPQHF.

The CDR3, as DNA: TGTGCCAGCAGCCAGGGCGGGGATGAAAAACTGTTTTTT. This translates into CASSQGGDEKLFF. This chain joins TRBV4-2 and TRBJ1-4; unclear D gene. V lost 3 bases to trimming and J lost 6 bases, with 8 bases between them. The CDR3 contains 13 residues. CDR1 LGHNA and CDR2 YNFKEQ come from the germline V gene.

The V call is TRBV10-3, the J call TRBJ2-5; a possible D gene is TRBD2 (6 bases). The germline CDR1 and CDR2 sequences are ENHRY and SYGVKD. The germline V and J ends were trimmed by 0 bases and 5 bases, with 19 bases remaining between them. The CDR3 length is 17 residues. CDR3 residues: CAISESVLGGRRETQYF. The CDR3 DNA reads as TGTGCCATCAGTGAGTCCGTACTCGGGGGAAGGAGGGAGACCCAGTACTTC.

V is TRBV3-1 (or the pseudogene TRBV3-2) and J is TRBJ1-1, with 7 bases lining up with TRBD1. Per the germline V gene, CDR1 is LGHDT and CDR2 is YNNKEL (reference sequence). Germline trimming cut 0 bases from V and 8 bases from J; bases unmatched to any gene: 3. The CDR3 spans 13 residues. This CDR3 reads CASSQEGGREAFF. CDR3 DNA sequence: TGTGCCAGCAGCCAAGAAGGGGGCAGGGAAGCTTTCTTT.

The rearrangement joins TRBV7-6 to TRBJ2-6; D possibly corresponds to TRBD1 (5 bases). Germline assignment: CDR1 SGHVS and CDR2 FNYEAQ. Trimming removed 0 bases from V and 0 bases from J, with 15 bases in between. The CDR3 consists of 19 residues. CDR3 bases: TGTGCCAGCAGCTTAGCGTCGGTACAGGCGCGCTCTGGGGCCAACGTCCTGACTTTC. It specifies CASSLASVQARSGANVLTF.

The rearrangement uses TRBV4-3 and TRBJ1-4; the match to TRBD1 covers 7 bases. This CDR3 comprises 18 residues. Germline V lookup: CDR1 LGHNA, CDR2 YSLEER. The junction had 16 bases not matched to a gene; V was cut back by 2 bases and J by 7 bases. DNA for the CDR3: TGCGCCAGCAGCCAATTACGGACCGGAACAGGGGTGGGTGAAAAACTGTTTTTT. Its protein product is CASSQLRTGTGVGEKLFF.

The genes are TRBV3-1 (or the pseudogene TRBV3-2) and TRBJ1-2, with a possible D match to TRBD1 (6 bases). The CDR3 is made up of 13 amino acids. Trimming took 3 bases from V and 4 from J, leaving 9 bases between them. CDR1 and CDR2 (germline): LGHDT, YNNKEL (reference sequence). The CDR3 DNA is TGTGCCAGCAGCCACGGACAGTCCTATGGCTACACCTTC. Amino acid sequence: CASSHGQSYGYTF.

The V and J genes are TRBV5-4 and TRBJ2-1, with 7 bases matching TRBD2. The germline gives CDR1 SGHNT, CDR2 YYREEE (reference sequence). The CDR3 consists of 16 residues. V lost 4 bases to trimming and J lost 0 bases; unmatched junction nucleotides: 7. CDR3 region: CASSTPSGYSYNEQFF. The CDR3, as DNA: TGTGCCAGCAGCACCCCTAGCGGATACTCCTACAATGAGCAGTTCTTC.

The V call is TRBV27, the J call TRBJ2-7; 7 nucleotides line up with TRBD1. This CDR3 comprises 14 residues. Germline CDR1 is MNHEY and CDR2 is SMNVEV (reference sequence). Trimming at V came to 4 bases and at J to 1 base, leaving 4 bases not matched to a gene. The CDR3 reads CASSSDRLSYEQYF. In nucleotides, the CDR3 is TGTGCCAGCAGTTCGGACAGGCTTTCCTACGAGCAGTACTTC.

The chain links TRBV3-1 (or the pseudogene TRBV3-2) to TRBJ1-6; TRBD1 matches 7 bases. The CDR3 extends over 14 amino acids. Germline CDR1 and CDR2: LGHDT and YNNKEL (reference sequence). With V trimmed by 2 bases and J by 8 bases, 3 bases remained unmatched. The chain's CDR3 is CASSQTGVDSPLHF. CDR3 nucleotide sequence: TGTGCCAGCAGCCAAACAGGGGTGGATTCACCCCTCCACTTT.

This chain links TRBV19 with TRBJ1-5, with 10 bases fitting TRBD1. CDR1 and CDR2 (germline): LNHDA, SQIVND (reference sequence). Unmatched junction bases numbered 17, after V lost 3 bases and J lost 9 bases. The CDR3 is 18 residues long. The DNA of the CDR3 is TGTGCCAGTAGTATTCTGGGACAGGGGATAGCCATAGGCCGGCCCCAGCATTTT. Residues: CASSILGQGIAIGRPQHF.

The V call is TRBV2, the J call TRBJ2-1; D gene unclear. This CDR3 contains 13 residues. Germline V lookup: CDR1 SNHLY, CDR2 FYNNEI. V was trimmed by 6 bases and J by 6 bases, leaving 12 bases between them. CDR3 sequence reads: CASRTLGSNEQFF. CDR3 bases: TGTGCCAGCAGGACCCTAGGATCCAATGAGCAGTTCTTC.